These 3 T cell receptor beta chains were all obtained from the same sample, sequenced in a study of CD8+ T cells in alopecia areata. RNA was isolated and reverse transcribed to cDNA, the sequencing template. Here immunoSEQ multiplex PCR was the method, and the copy in TCRdb shows in-frame clones only, minus some. This repertoire holds 290,000 or so clones, and none appear only once. Sorting of pooled cutaneous lymph node cells used CD4, CD8alpha, NKG2D, NKG2ACE and other markers. The sequencing sample was made of CD4+ T cells sorted from a lymph node. These TCRs come from a C3H/HeJ mouse with alopecia areata. For this strain, the MHC haplotype corresponds to H2-k.

This clone was seen only a few times. Gene names denote mouse genes. Read data end 4 residues before the CDR3 end; the end is taken from the germline J gene. The genes are TRBV13-3 and TRBJ1-2, with TRBD1 identical over 7 bases. The germline V gene has CDR1 NNHDY and CDR2 SYVADS. CDR3 length: 14 amino acids. Losses at the gene ends were 5 bases for V and 2 bases for J; bases not matched to a gene: 6. Partial CDR3 DNA: TGTGCCAGCAGGAGACAGGGATGGAACTCC. This translates into CASRRQGWNS. The whole CDR3 region reads CASRRQGWNSDYTF.

This clone was found a few times. Mouse germline and gene names are used. The missing CDR3 end, 4 residues past where the read stops, is filled in from the germline J gene. This chain connects TRBV13-1 to TRBJ2-1; 12 bases map to TRBD2. The CDR3 consists of 16 residues. Germline assignment: CDR1 NSHNY and CDR2 SYGAGN. The CDR3 DNA, read in part, is TGTGCCAGCAGTGATACGGGACTGGGGGGTCTTTCT. Protein sequence: CASSDTGLGGLS. In full, the CDR3 reads CASSDTGLGGLSEQFF.

Points on this clone: The genes and germline here are from mouse. The sequenced fragment ends 4 residues before the CDR3 boundary, so the rest is inferred from the germline J gene. This chain joins TRBV13-1 and TRBJ1-2; 10 bases line up with TRBD1. This CDR3 is built from 15 residues. The germline V gene encodes CDR1 NSHNY and CDR2 SYGAGN. With 3 bases clipped from V and 4 bases from J, the junction kept 6 bases outside the gene matches. CDR3 bases read: TGTGCCAGCAGTGGGCCGGGACAGGGGCCCTCC. Amino acid sequence: CASSGPGQGPS. The complete CDR3 protein is CASSGPGQGPSDYTF.